The rows below give T cell receptor beta chains drawn from one sample of a study of blood T cell repertoires in COVID-19. Data came from immunoSEQ multiplex PCR; TCRdb stores just in-frame clones and leaves some out. The sample has under 250,000 clones; 70% to 90% are singletons. Sequences were obtained from PBMCs or T cells enriched from blood (not recorded which). All receptors come from a woman aged 50 to 60 with acute COVID-19. Each CDR3 is given with its conserved first and last residue. Some rows have no size entry. The others give once, few or many, or a class for an expanded clone.

j_call,v_call,clone_size,cdr3_aa
TRBJ1-6,TRBV18,.,CASSQNPGQVNSPLHF
TRBJ1-1,TRBV19,.,CASSIDPRGQDEAFF
TRBJ1-2,TRBV30,.,CATMEAHYGYTF
TRBJ2-5,TRBV11-2,.,CASSSGTGGLETQYF
TRBJ1-1,TRBV5-6,.,CASSFGIGNTEAFF
TRBJ1-1,TRBV6-5,.,CASQAAPGWNTEAFF
TRBJ2-3,TRBV6-5,.,CASKASTDTQYF
TRBJ1-4,TRBV9,.,CASSGGEDYNEKLFF
TRBJ1-4,TRBV18,few,CASSQPGQGAEKLFF
TRBJ2-5,TRBV10-3,.,CATGTSGGYQETQYF
TRBJ1-3,TRBV18,few,CASSTGAGNTIYF
TRBJ2-3,TRBV29-1,few,CSVDRGSTDTQYF
TRBJ1-1,TRBV12-3/TRBV12-4,.,CASSVRGGEAFF
TRBJ1-1,TRBV6-1,.,CASSEAGVEAFF
TRBJ1-2,TRBV5-4,.,CASSLRTGDNYGYTF
TRBJ1-5,TRBV19,once,CASSMSHNQPQHF
TRBJ2-3,TRBV30,.,CAWERAGITDTQYF
TRBJ1-2,TRBV9,.,CASSVTEGSYGYTF
TRBJ1-1,TRBV7-6,.,CASSPSGQRNTEAFF
TRBJ1-5,TRBV7-2,.,CASRGQGRNQPQHF
TRBJ2-1,TRBV9,.,CASSVAYRGDEQFF
TRBJ2-1,TRBV6-5,few,CASSTSGGAWDEQFF
TRBJ1-2,TRBV11-2,few,CASSLSANYGYTF
TRBJ1-5,TRBV5-1,.,CASSQGTDNQPQHF
TRBJ1-1,TRBV20-1,.,CSAGTGAEAFF
TRBJ2-7,TRBV19,.,CASSLTQGSPYEQYF
TRBJ1-2,TRBV7-2,.,CASSIIEGGGYTF
TRBJ2-1,TRBV13,.,CASSLGARRMGTGAYNEQFF
TRBJ2-1,TRBV7-9,.,CASSTGTSSHNEQFF
TRBJ2-3,TRBV10-3,.,CAISEPGGEHTDTQYF
TRBJ1-2,TRBV7-9,once,CASSSRTGNYGYTF
TRBJ1-3,TRBV19,.,CASRDYRDRGDGNTIYF
TRBJ2-7,TRBV19,once,CASSGGSSYEQYF
TRBJ2-1,TRBV5-1,.,CASSLTGLNNEQFF
TRBJ2-1,TRBV4-1,.,CASSQENRLNNEQFF
TRBJ1-2,TRBV29-1,once,CSVDRTGDGYTF
TRBJ2-3,TRBV7-8,few,CASSRLGRGGPFSTDTQYF
TRBJ1-4,TRBV6-5,.,CATHPAGTGNEKLFF
TRBJ1-4,TRBV4-1,once,CASSQDGGFSTNEKLFF
TRBJ2-3,TRBV7-6,.,CASSSGGEGTQYF
TRBJ1-6,TRBV6-1,.,CASSDTGTYNSPLHF
TRBJ2-3,TRBV27,.,CASSLLGLADTQYF
TRBJ1-3,TRBV7-8,.,CASSLQGTGNTIYF
TRBJ2-2,TRBV7-3,.,CASSSGTGVFTGELFF
TRBJ2-3,TRBV7-6,.,CASSSSTSGGEGADTQYF
TRBJ1-1,TRBV11-1,few,CASTRTDDRNTEAFF
TRBJ2-7,TRBV5-5,.,CASSPGSSYEQYF
TRBJ1-2,TRBV30,.,CAWSPGQFAYGYTF
TRBJ2-1,TRBV7-9,.,CASSLWRGQGYNEQFF
TRBJ1-2,TRBV2,.,CASSAGGYGYTF
TRBJ1-2,TRBV14,once,CASSPAGLYGYTF
TRBJ1-1,TRBV10-3,.,CAISPGQGALVAFF
TRBJ2-3,TRBV30,.,CAWNVAADTQYF